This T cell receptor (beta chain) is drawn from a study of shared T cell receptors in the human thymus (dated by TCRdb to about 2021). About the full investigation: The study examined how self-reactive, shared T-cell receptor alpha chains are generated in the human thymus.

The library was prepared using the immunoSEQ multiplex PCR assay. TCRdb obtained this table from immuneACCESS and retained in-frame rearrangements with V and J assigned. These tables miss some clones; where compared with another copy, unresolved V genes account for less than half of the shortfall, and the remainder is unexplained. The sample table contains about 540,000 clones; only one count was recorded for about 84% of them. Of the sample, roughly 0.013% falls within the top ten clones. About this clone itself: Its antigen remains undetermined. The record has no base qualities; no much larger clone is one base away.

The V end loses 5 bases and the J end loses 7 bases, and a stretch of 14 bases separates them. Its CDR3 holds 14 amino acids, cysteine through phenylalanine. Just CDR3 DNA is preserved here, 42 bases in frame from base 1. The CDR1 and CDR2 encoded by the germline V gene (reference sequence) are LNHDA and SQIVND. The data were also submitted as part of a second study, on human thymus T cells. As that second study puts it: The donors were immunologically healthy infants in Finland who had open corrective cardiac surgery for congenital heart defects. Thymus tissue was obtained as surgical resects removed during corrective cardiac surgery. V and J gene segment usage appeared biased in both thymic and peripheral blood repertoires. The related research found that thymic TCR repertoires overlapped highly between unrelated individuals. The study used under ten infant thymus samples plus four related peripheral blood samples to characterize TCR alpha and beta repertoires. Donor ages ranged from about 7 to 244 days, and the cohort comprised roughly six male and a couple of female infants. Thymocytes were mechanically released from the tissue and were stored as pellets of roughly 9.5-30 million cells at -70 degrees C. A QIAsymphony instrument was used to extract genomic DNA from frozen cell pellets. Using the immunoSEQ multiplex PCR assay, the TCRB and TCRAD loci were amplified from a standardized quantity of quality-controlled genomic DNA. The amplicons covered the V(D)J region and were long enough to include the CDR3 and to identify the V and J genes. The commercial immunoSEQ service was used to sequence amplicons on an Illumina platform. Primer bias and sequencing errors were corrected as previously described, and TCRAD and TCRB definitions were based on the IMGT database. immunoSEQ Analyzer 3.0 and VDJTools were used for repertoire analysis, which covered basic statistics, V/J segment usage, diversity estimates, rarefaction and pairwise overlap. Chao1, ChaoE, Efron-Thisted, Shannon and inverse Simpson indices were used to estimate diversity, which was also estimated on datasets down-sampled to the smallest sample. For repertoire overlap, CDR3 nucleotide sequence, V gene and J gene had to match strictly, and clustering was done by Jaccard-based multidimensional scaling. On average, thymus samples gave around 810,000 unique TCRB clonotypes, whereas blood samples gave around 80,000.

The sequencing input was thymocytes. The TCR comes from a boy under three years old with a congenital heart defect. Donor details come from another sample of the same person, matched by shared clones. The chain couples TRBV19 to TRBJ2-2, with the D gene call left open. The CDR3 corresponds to CASSRSLRCGELFF. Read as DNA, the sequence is TGTGCCAGTAGTCGGAGTCTGAGATGCGGGGAGCTGTTTTTT.